This paragraph covers one T cell receptor beta chain sequence. No antigen is known for it. The data are from a study of cytomegalovirus exposure and HLA in healthy donors. Study-level results: Presence/absence analyses took donor sequencing depth as roughly uniform. Earlier analysis yielded a pattern in which most TCR beta V segments were productive about 87% or about 30% of the time.

The PCR was carried out with 60 Vbeta primers and 13 Jbeta primers. Repertoires were generated with immunoSEQ multiplex PCR, while TCRdb's copy carries only in-frame clones and drops some. The top ten hold approximately 20% of the sample, which has roughly 60,000 clones, less than 85% seen once. This TCR was recovered from a woman in her fifties or sixties in good health and CMV-seropositive. Sequences were obtained from PBMCs.

CDR3 region: CASSLEEGGYTF. CDR3 sequence (DNA): TGTGCCAGCAGCTTAGAAGAGGGTGGCTACACCTTC. The chain links TRBV7-2 to TRBJ1-2; the D is unclear. The CDR3 length is 12 residues. CDR1 and CDR2 from the germline V gene are SGHTA and FQGNSA. The ends were cut back, 1 base at V and 7 bases at J, with 7 bases in the middle.